This is a list of T cell receptor beta chains from one sample in a study of vaccination effects on CD4 cells after COVID-19. Profiling relied on immunoSEQ multiplex PCR, and the TCRdb table lists in-frame clones only, not all of them. The repertoire holds around 19,000 clones, with around 72% as singletons. These receptors are not linked to any known antigen. Sequences were derived from CD4+ T cells from PBMCs cultured with HCoV-NL63 spike peptides, sampled before COVID-19 vaccination. These receptors were obtained from a human donor who received a COVID-19 vaccine. Each CDR3 is given with its conserved first and last residue. Fields, in order: V gene, D gene, clone size, J gene, CDR3 DNA, CDR3 protein. D genes are given only for firm matches. Clone size is not always given. Where it is, it says once, few, many or a class for expanded clones.

v_call: TRBV19; d_call: NA; clone_size: NA; j_call: TRBJ1-2; cdr3_nt: TGTGCCAGTAGTTTCTCGGGGAGAGGCTACACCTTC; cdr3_aa: CASSFSGRGYTF
v_call: TRBV6-5; d_call: NA; clone_size: few; j_call: TRBJ2-2; cdr3_nt: TGTGCCAGCTCCATGCCAGCGGGTGCTACCGGGGAGCTGTTTTTT; cdr3_aa: CASSMPAGATGELFF
v_call: TRBV20-1; d_call: NA; clone_size: NA; j_call: TRBJ2-7; cdr3_nt: TGCAGTGCTAGTATGCTTCACGAGCAGTACTTC; cdr3_aa: CSASMLHEQYF
v_call: TRBV3-1/TRBV3-2; d_call: NA; clone_size: NA; j_call: TRBJ1-3; cdr3_nt: TGTGCCAGCAGCCAAGCTTCACAGCTGGTCTCTGGAAACACCATATATTTT; cdr3_aa: CASSQASQLVSGNTIYF
v_call: TRBV5-1; d_call: NA; clone_size: NA; j_call: TRBJ2-5; cdr3_nt: TGCGCCAGCAGCTTGGGGGCGGCTCAAGAGACCCAGTACTTC; cdr3_aa: CASSLGAAQETQYF
v_call: TRBV19; d_call: NA; clone_size: NA; j_call: TRBJ2-7; cdr3_nt: TGTGCCAGTAGTCAGAGCTCCTACGAGCAGTACTTC; cdr3_aa: CASSQSSYEQYF
v_call: TRBV4-1; d_call: NA; clone_size: NA; j_call: TRBJ1-6; cdr3_nt: TGCGCCAGCAGCCAATCGAAAGGGGTCTCGTGGAATTCACCCCTCCACTTT; cdr3_aa: CASSQSKGVSWNSPLHF
v_call: TRBV5-1; d_call: NA; clone_size: NA; j_call: TRBJ2-3; cdr3_nt: TGCGCCAGCAGCTTGGAGGGGATCCCCACAGATACGCAGTATTTT; cdr3_aa: CASSLEGIPTDTQYF
v_call: TRBV5-4; d_call: NA; clone_size: NA; j_call: TRBJ2-2; cdr3_nt: TGTGCCAGCAGCTTGGGCAGGGGGAACACCGGGGAGCTGTTTTTT; cdr3_aa: CASSLGRGNTGELFF
v_call: TRBV4-1; d_call: TRBD2; clone_size: medium-sized; j_call: TRBJ2-3; cdr3_nt: TGCGCCAGCAGCCAAGGGGGACTAGCGGGAGGGCTGGGCACAGATACGCAGTATTTT; cdr3_aa: CASSQGGLAGGLGTDTQYF
v_call: TRBV18; d_call: NA; clone_size: NA; j_call: TRBJ2-1; cdr3_nt: TGTGCCAGCTCACCCGATCTAGTGACGTTCTTC; cdr3_aa: CASSPDLVTFF
v_call: TRBV19; d_call: NA; clone_size: NA; j_call: TRBJ2-1; cdr3_nt: TGTGCCAGTAGTGACAAAGGGGCGCGGAATGAGCAGTTCTTC; cdr3_aa: CASSDKGARNEQFF
v_call: TRBV4-1; d_call: TRBD2; clone_size: NA; j_call: TRBJ2-7; cdr3_nt: TGCGCCAGCAGCCAAGATGTTAGCGGGGGGGCCCGGGAGCAGTACTTC; cdr3_aa: CASSQDVSGGAREQYF
v_call: TRBV5-4; d_call: TRBD1; clone_size: NA; j_call: TRBJ2-7; cdr3_nt: TGTGCCAGCAGCGAGACAGGGGGCGCCTACGAGCAGTACTTC; cdr3_aa: CASSETGGAYEQYF
v_call: TRBV14; d_call: TRBD1; clone_size: NA; j_call: TRBJ2-1; cdr3_nt: TGTGCCAGCAGCCAAGGAATCGACAGGGTACAGTTCTTC; cdr3_aa: CASSQGIDRVQFF
v_call: TRBV5-1; d_call: NA; clone_size: NA; j_call: TRBJ1-6; cdr3_nt: TGCGCCAGTCGCGGAGATAATTCACCCCTCCACTTT; cdr3_aa: CASRGDNSPLHF
v_call: TRBV29-1; d_call: NA; clone_size: once; j_call: TRBJ1-3; cdr3_nt: TGCAGCGTTAGTCTCTCTGGAAACACCATATATTTT; cdr3_aa: CSVSLSGNTIYF
v_call: TRBV10-3; d_call: TRBD1; clone_size: NA; j_call: TRBJ1-4; cdr3_nt: TGTGCCATCAGCGACGGACAGGGAGGGGAAAAACTGTTTTTT; cdr3_aa: CAISDGQGGEKLFF
v_call: TRBV9; d_call: NA; clone_size: few; j_call: TRBJ1-1; cdr3_nt: TGTGCCAGCAGCGTCTCTCGGGGGAGCACTGAAGCTTTCTTT; cdr3_aa: CASSVSRGSTEAFF
v_call: TRBV29-1; d_call: TRBD1; clone_size: NA; j_call: TRBJ1-2; cdr3_nt: TGCAGCGTTGAAGAAAAAGGGGGCAATGGCTACACCTTC; cdr3_aa: CSVEEKGGNGYTF
v_call: TRBV12-3/TRBV12-4; d_call: NA; clone_size: few; j_call: TRBJ1-2; cdr3_nt: TGTGCCAGCAGTTTGAGACCCGGCGATGGCTACACCTTC; cdr3_aa: CASSLRPGDGYTF
v_call: TRBV7-7; d_call: TRBD1; clone_size: NA; j_call: TRBJ2-1; cdr3_nt: TGTGCCAGCAGCTTAGGGAACAGGGGTATCGATGAGCAGTTCTTC; cdr3_aa: CASSLGNRGIDEQFF
v_call: TRBV5-6; d_call: NA; clone_size: NA; j_call: TRBJ1-2; cdr3_nt: TGTGCCAGCAGCCAGCTACTCAGGAGGGCTAACTATGGCTACACCTTC; cdr3_aa: CASSQLLRRANYGYTF
v_call: TRBV4-1; d_call: NA; clone_size: NA; j_call: TRBJ1-4; cdr3_nt: TGCGCCAGCAGCCAAGCTTTGACTGAAAAACTGTTTTTT; cdr3_aa: CASSQALTEKLFF
v_call: TRBV12-2; d_call: NA; clone_size: once; j_call: TRBJ1-5; cdr3_nt: TGTGCAAGTCGCTCCCGGACAGGGGGTAGGAATCAGCCCCAGCATTTT; cdr3_aa: CASRSRTGGRNQPQHF
v_call: TRBV19; d_call: TRBD1; clone_size: NA; j_call: TRBJ1-2; cdr3_nt: TGTGCCAGTAGCCCTAACCGACAGGGTAATGGCTACACCTTC; cdr3_aa: CASSPNRQGNGYTF
v_call: TRBV6-4; d_call: TRBD2; clone_size: few; j_call: TRBJ2-1; cdr3_nt: TGTGCCAGCAGTGACTCAGCGGGGGGGTACAATGAGCAGTTCTTC; cdr3_aa: CASSDSAGGYNEQFF
v_call: TRBV5-1; d_call: NA; clone_size: NA; j_call: TRBJ1-1; cdr3_nt: TGCGCCAGCAGCTTTAATACAGTTTCGAACACTGAAGCTTTCTTT; cdr3_aa: CASSFNTVSNTEAFF
v_call: TRBV18; d_call: NA; clone_size: NA; j_call: TRBJ1-4; cdr3_nt: TGTGCCAGCTCACCATCCGCCAATGAAAAACTGTTTTTT; cdr3_aa: CASSPSANEKLFF
v_call: TRBV29-1; d_call: TRBD1; clone_size: NA; j_call: TRBJ2-7; cdr3_nt: TGCAGCGTTGGAAGTGACAGGGCCCCCTACGAGCAGTACTTC; cdr3_aa: CSVGSDRAPYEQYF
v_call: TRBV27; d_call: TRBD2; clone_size: few; j_call: TRBJ2-7; cdr3_nt: TGTGCCAGCAGTTTACGGACCCGTACTAGCGGGGGGCCCCCGCCCTACGAGCAGTACTTC; cdr3_aa: CASSLRTRTSGGPPPYEQYF
v_call: TRBV9; d_call: TRBD2; clone_size: NA; j_call: TRBJ2-1; cdr3_nt: TGTGCCAGCAGCGTATCCGGGACTAGCCTGGGGTTAGGTGAGCAGTTCTTC; cdr3_aa: CASSVSGTSLGLGEQFF
v_call: TRBV6-4; d_call: NA; clone_size: NA; j_call: TRBJ1-2; cdr3_nt: TGTGCCAGCAGTGATACAGGGAGATTTTCCTATGGCTACACCTTC; cdr3_aa: CASSDTGRFSYGYTF
v_call: TRBV7-8; d_call: NA; clone_size: NA; j_call: TRBJ2-2; cdr3_nt: TGTGCCAGCAGCTTAACCCGGGTCTGGAACACCGGGGAGCTGTTTTTT; cdr3_aa: CASSLTRVWNTGELFF
v_call: TRBV19; d_call: TRBD1; clone_size: few; j_call: TRBJ1-2; cdr3_nt: TGTGCCAGTAGGGACAGGGGCTATGGCTACACCTTC; cdr3_aa: CASRDRGYGYTF
v_call: TRBV12-3/TRBV12-4; d_call: NA; clone_size: NA; j_call: TRBJ1-3; cdr3_nt: TGTGCCAGCAGTTTATTTTCTGGAAACACCATATATTTT; cdr3_aa: CASSLFSGNTIYF
v_call: TRBV5-1; d_call: TRBD1; clone_size: few; j_call: TRBJ1-1; cdr3_nt: TGCGCCAGCAGCTTACAGGGGGCGGAAGCTGAAGCTTTCTTT; cdr3_aa: CASSLQGAEAEAFF
v_call: TRBV18; d_call: NA; clone_size: NA; j_call: TRBJ1-5; cdr3_nt: TGTGCCAGCTCACCAGGGTCAGGGCAGCCCCAGCATTTT; cdr3_aa: CASSPGSGQPQHF
v_call: TRBV19; d_call: TRBD1; clone_size: NA; j_call: TRBJ2-3; cdr3_nt: TGTGCCAGGACAGGGTTGGCAGATACGCAGTATTTT; cdr3_aa: CARTGLADTQYF